The 10 T cell receptor beta chains presented below share a single source sample, sequenced in a study of CD8+ T cells in alopecia areata. As the sequencing template, cDNA was produced by extracting RNA and reverse transcribing it. The protocol was immunoSEQ multiplex PCR, while the TCRdb copy is restricted to in-frame clones and leaves out a portion. The table records under 200,000 clones, roughly 65% of them present only once. The treatment: oral pan-JAK inhibitor, 5-10 mg twice daily. Here the sequenced sample was CD4+ T cells sorted from blood, taken at week 4, from a patient treated with tofacitinib. The receptors come from a human donor with alopecia areata.

There are a few counts of this clone. This rearrangement joins TRBV29-1 to TRBJ1-1, with D possibly matching TRBD1 (6 bases). Trimming left V 4 bases short and J 3 bases short, with 15 bases between. CDR1 and CDR2 (germline): SQVTM, ANQGSEA. This CDR3 has 14 residues. CDR3 DNA sequence: TGCAGCGTTGCGGGGGCCCAAAGGCACACTGAAGCTTTCTTT. It encodes CSVAGAQRHTEAFF.

The chain joins TRBV9 to TRBJ1-2; the D gene is possibly TRBD1 (6 bases). Germline V gene sequence: CDR1 SGDLS, CDR2 YYNGEE. The CDR3 loop spans 16 amino acids. V lost 0 bases and J 1 base, leaving 13 bases between the germline ends. CDR3 sequence reads: CASSVVPTGNNYGYTF. In DNA form, the CDR3 reads TGTGCCAGCAGCGTAGTTCCTACAGGGAATAACTATGGCTACACCTTC.

The chain carries TRBV4-2 and TRBJ1-2; TRBD1 matches at 9 bases. This CDR3 contains 15 residues. The V gene's germline CDR1 is LGHNA and CDR2 YNFKEQ. After removal of 1 base from V and 6 bases from J, the junction contained 6 bases not matched to a gene. The CDR3: CASSQGDREVDGYTF. Here the CDR3 DNA reads TGTGCCAGCAGCCAAGGGGACAGGGAAGTAGATGGCTACACCTTC.

The chain couples TRBV9 to TRBJ2-7, with 7 bases that match TRBD1. The ends lost 3 bases at V and 6 bases at J; junction bases unmatched: 12. The CDR3 runs 15 residues. Germline V gene sequence: CDR1 SGDLS, CDR2 YYNGEE. The CDR3 spells CASSALTGDRGEQYF. CDR3 bases: TGTGCCAGCAGCGCCCTCACTGGGGACAGAGGCGAGCAGTACTTC. Looking up the rest from reference TRBV9 and TRBJ2-7 gives the full variable domain: DSGVTQTPKHLITATGQRVTLRCSPRSGDLSVYWYQQSLDQGLQFLIQYYNGEERAKGNILERFSAQQFPDLHSELNLSSLELGDSALYFCASSALTGDRGEQYFGPGTRLTVT.

This chain uses TRBV4-1 with TRBJ2-3; D is unclear. In germline, CDR1 is MGHRA, CDR2 YSYEKL. CDR3 length: 14 amino acids. V shed 4 bases and J shed 0 bases, with 8 bases lying between them. The CDR3 DNA follows: TGCGCCAGCAGCCGGGCCACCAGCACAGATACGCAGTATTTT. It is translated as CASSRATSTDTQYF.

CDR3 DNA sequence: TGCAGCGTTGCAGGGGGCACTGGGGAGCCCCAGCATTTT. It encodes CSVAGGTGEPQHF. The J gene is TRBJ1-5, the V gene TRBV29-1; 8 nucleotides match TRBD1. CDR1 and CDR2 from the germline V gene are SQVTM and ANQGSEA. This CDR3 contains 13 residues. After removal of 4 bases from V and 8 bases from J, the junction contained 7 bases not matched to a gene.

The V and J genes are TRBV11-2 and TRBJ2-7; D not certain. Germline V gene sequence: CDR1 SGHAT, CDR2 FQNNGV. The CDR3 covers 14 residues. The ends were cut back, 5 bases at V and 10 bases at J, with 21 bases in the middle. This CDR3 reads CASSPLTTVYRQYF. CDR3 nucleotides: TGTGCCAGCAGCCCCCTAACAACCGTATACCGCCAGTACTTC.

The chain combines TRBV30 with TRBJ2-5; D is uncertain. The length of the CDR3 is 11 residues. Germline V gene sequence: CDR1 GTSNPN, CDR2 SVGIG (reference sequence). V was trimmed by 6 bases and J by 5 bases, leaving 10 bases between them. The CDR3 sequence: CACSRRETQYF. The CDR3 DNA sequence: TGTGCCTGCTCTAGGCGTGAGACCCAGTACTTC.

In its sample, this clone was seen once. This rearrangement joins TRBV4-2 to TRBJ1-5; D not certain. Germline assignment: CDR1 LGHNA and CDR2 YNFKEQ. This CDR3 has 13 amino acids. With 0 bases removed from V and 6 bases from J, the gap between germline ends came to 6 bases. DNA for the CDR3: TGTGCCAGCAGCCAAGAAGGTGGTCAGCCCCAGCATTTT. It encodes CASSQEGGQPQHF.

V and J are TRBV10-3 and TRBJ2-7, with D perhaps matching TRBD2 (5 bases). Germline assignment: CDR1 ENHRY and CDR2 SYGVKD. Trimming pared 3 bases from V and 2 bases from J, leaving 11 bases between. The CDR3 has 14 amino acids. CDR3 sequence: CAISDREGPYEQYF. Written as DNA, the CDR3 is TGTGCCATCAGTGACCGGGAAGGGCCCTACGAGCAGTACTTC.